Listed here are 24 T cell receptor beta chains from one sample, sequenced in a study of identical twins. TCRdb re-derived calls from the 5' RACE reads in MiXCR, one entry per CDR3 protein. The sample lists under 400,000 distinct CDR3 sequences; roughly 10% were seen once. Source material: naive T cells sorted from blood. Receptors were obtained from a woman aged 50 to 60 in good health.

The chain combines TRBV20-1 with TRBJ2-3; no reliable D call. CDR1 is DFQATT, CDR2 SNEGSKA, per germline (reference sequence). The CDR3 is 14 residues long. V was shortened by 0 bases and J by 7 bases, with 14 bases between the two germline ends. This CDR3 reads CSARENSPANTQYF. In nucleotides, the CDR3 is TGCAGTGCTAGAGAGAACAGCCCAGCGAATACGCAGTATTTT.

This clonotype was counted a few times. This chain links TRBV19 with TRBJ1-6; D might be TRBD1 (6 bases). The CDR3 loop spans 15 amino acids. CDR1 is LNHDA and CDR2 is SQIVND in the germline V gene (reference sequence). The germline V and J ends were trimmed by 5 bases and 14 bases, with 22 bases remaining between them. CDR3 in DNA: TGTGCCAGTAGTCTGATCCGGGACAAGCCAGCGGCCCTCCACTTT. The encoded protein is CASSLIRDKPAALHF.

The V and J genes are TRBV7-6 and TRBJ2-5; D ambiguous. CDR3 size: 15 residues. CDR1 and CDR2 from the germline V gene are SGHVS and FNYEAQ. V dropped 5 bases and J dropped 1 base, with 14 bases sitting between them. CDR3 nucleotides: TGTGCCAGCAGCCTTACTCCAGTAGGCCAAGAGACCCAGTACTTC. Its protein product is CASSLTPVGQETQYF.

This clonotype was detected ten times or more. The chain has TRBV5-1 and TRBJ2-3, with D unresolved. V lost 4 bases and J 2 bases, leaving 11 bases between the germline ends. The CDR3 spans 14 residues. Germline assignment: CDR1 SGHRS and CDR2 YFSETQ. The CDR3 spells CASSQQRLTDTQYF. The CDR3, as DNA: TGCGCCAGCAGCCAACAGAGACTCACAGATACGCAGTATTTT.

This clonotype has a handful of counts. The chain is built from TRBV10-3 and TRBJ2-1, with a possible D match to TRBD2 (7 bases). The CDR3 consists of 15 residues. Trimming shortened V by 10 bases and J by 2 bases, and 18 bases separated the two germline ends. Germline V CDR1 and CDR2: ENHRY, SYGVKD. CDR3 DNA: TGTGCCAGCAGGGGAGAGGGAGGGCCCTACAATGAGCAGTTCTTC. This codes for CASRGEGGPYNEQFF.

The V call is TRBV7-6, the J call TRBJ1-1, with a possible D match to TRBD1 (5 bases). CDR1 and CDR2 (germline): SGHVS, FNYEAQ. The CDR3 covers 15 residues. Trimming pared 5 bases from V and 3 bases from J, leaving 16 bases between. CDR3 DNA sequence: TGTGCCAGCAGCCCGCTTAGGCTCAGGGACACTGAAGCTTTCTTT. Amino acids: CASSPLRLRDTEAFF.

V and J are TRBV7-2 and TRBJ2-1; no clear D. Trimming took 1 base from V and 12 from J, leaving 16 bases between them. Germline CDR1 and CDR2: SGHTA and FQGNSA. CDR3 length: 14 amino acids. DNA of the CDR3: TGTGCCAGCAGCTTAGGTCTCCTCCTAAGAGGGCAGTTCTTC. Translating it yields CASSLGLLLRGQFF.

This clonotype was found many times. This chain links TRBV5-6 with TRBJ2-1; TRBD1 is a possible D gene (5 bases). Germline loops: CDR1 SGHDT, CDR2 YYEEEE. The CDR3 contains 12 residues. The V gene lost 7 bases and the J gene lost 6 bases, with 11 bases spanning the gap. The CDR3, as DNA: TGTGCCAGCTTCTCGGACACCAATGAGCAGTTCTTC. Amino acids: CASFSDTNEQFF.

V is TRBV5-1 and J is TRBJ2-5; 13 nucleotides match TRBD2. CDR1 and CDR2 (germline): SGHRS, YFSETQ. The trim removed 5 bases at V and 3 bases at J, leaving 10 bases unmatched. CDR3 length: 17 residues. The CDR3 coding sequence is TGCGCCAGCAGGGGACTAGCGGGATTTAAATCTAAAGAGACCCAGTACTTC. This translates into CASRGLAGFKSKETQYF.

This clonotype was detected only a few times. The gene calls are TRBV6-6 and TRBJ2-3; 10 bases agree with TRBD2. The J segment lost 2 bases and the V segment lost 11 bases, leaving 13 bases of the junction unmatched. The germline V gene has CDR1 MNHNY and CDR2 SVGAGI (reference sequence). This CDR3 spans 16 amino acids. CDR3 sequence: CAAARDTSGATDTQYF. The CDR3 DNA sequence: TGTGCCGCAGCAAGGGATACTAGCGGGGCCACAGATACGCAGTATTTT.

This clonotype was observed a few times. V usage is TRBV20-1 and J usage is TRBJ2-1, with 7 bases identical to TRBD1. Trimming removed 4 bases from V and 2 bases from J; junction bases left unmatched: 8. CDR1 is DFQATT, CDR2 SNEGSKA, per germline (reference sequence). The CDR3 totals 15 residues. CDR3 protein: CSATRPTGAYNEQFF. The CDR3 DNA reads as TGCAGTGCTACAAGACCTACAGGGGCCTACAATGAGCAGTTCTTC.

This clonotype has more than one count but fewer than ten. The CDR3: CSAYREETQYF. CDR3 coding DNA: TGCAGTGCTTACAGAGAAGAGACCCAGTACTTC. This chain uses TRBV20-1 with TRBJ2-5; D is undetermined. Germline V gene lookup returns CDR1 DFQATT and CDR2 SNEGSKA (reference sequence). The V gene lost 5 bases and the J gene lost 3 bases, with 7 bases spanning the gap. This CDR3 comprises 11 residues.

The chain joins TRBV5-1 to TRBJ2-1; 7 bases map to TRBD2. Trimming removed 2 bases from V and 6 bases from J; junction bases left unmatched: 5. CDR1 SGHRS and CDR2 YFSETQ come from the germline V gene. The CDR3 contains 14 residues. For the CDR3, the DNA is TGCGCCAGCAGCTTCGGACTAGGCTCCAATGAGCAGTTCTTC. It yields the protein CASSFGLGSNEQFF.

The V gene is TRBV10-3, the J gene TRBJ2-7; tentative D call: TRBD2 (6 bases). Germline values: CDR1 ENHRY, CDR2 SYGVKD. V was clipped by 10 bases and J by 0 bases, with 19 bases between them. This CDR3 comprises 15 residues. The CDR3 coding sequence is TGTGCCAGCAAACCGGGACTGGATAGCTCCTACGAGCAGTACGTC. The encoded protein is CASKPGLDSSYEQYV.

Ten or more counts support this clonotype. This chain connects TRBV5-1 to TRBJ1-1; 7 nucleotides match TRBD1. The CDR3 has 15 amino acids. Unmatched junction bases numbered 6, after V lost 4 bases and J lost 0 bases. CDR1 is SGHRS, CDR2 YFSETQ, per germline. The CDR3 is CASSTRTGLNTEAFF. The CDR3 DNA sequence: TGCGCCAGCAGCACCCGGACAGGCCTGAACACTGAAGCTTTCTTT.

In nucleotides, the CDR3 is TGTGCCAGCAGTTACTCGCTGGACAAAGAGGGCTACACCTTC. Encoded protein: CASSYSLDKEGYTF. This chain uses TRBV6-5 with TRBJ1-2; a weak D match, TRBD1 (5 bases). Germline-derived CDR1 and CDR2 are MNHEY and SVGAGI. Between the trimmed V and J ends, which lost 0 bases and 8 bases, there was a span of 13 bases. The CDR3 runs 14 residues.

This clonotype was detected a few times. The chain has TRBV7-9 and TRBJ2-1; D not certain. The CDR3 is made up of 13 amino acids. The germline V and J ends were trimmed by 5 bases and 4 bases, with 9 bases remaining between them. Looked up from germline, CDR1 is SEHNR and CDR2 is FQNEAQ (reference sequence). CDR3 nucleotides: TGTGCCAGCAGCACGGACCAGTACAATGAGCAGTTCTTC. Protein product: CASSTDQYNEQFF. The full variable domain, rest sourced from reference TRBV7-9 and TRBJ2-1, is DTGVSQNPRHKITKRGQNVTFRCDPISEHNRLYWYRQTLGQGPEFLTYFQNEAQLEKSRLLSDRFSAERPKGSFSTLEIQRTEQGDSAMYLCASSTDQYNEQFFGPGTRLTVL.

The genes are TRBV7-9 and TRBJ2-5, with 7 bases lining up with TRBD1. In germline, CDR1 is SEHNR, CDR2 FQNEAQ (reference sequence). Unmatched junction bases numbered 5, after V lost 5 bases and J lost 2 bases. The CDR3 spans 14 residues. In DNA form, the CDR3 reads TGTGCCAGCAGCCCCGGGACAGATCAAGAGACCCAGTACTTC. Translation gives CASSPGTDQETQYF.

This clonotype appeared many times. The chain uses TRBV5-1 and TRBJ2-1; 8 bases line up with TRBD2. The CDR3 extends over 17 amino acids. Germline-derived CDR1 and CDR2 are SGHRS and YFSETQ. Trimming removed 6 bases from V and 2 bases from J; junction bases left unmatched: 13. The DNA of the CDR3 is TGCGCCAGCAAACCTAGCGGGCGTACTGCACCCTACAATGAGCAGTTCTTC. Its protein product is CASKPSGRTAPYNEQFF.

This clonotype has just a few counts. The chain employs TRBV11-3 and TRBJ2-7; 8 bases agree with TRBD2. The CDR3 is 16 residues long. Unmatched junction bases numbered 15, after V lost 6 bases and J lost 5 bases. Germline V gene sequence: CDR1 SGHNT, CDR2 YENEEA. This chain's CDR3 is CASRPNDGGRQDEQYV. The CDR3 nucleotides are TGTGCCAGCAGACCGAATGATGGCGGGAGGCAGGACGAGCAGTACGTC.

The rearrangement joins TRBV12-5 to TRBJ1-1, with D perhaps matching TRBD1 (5 bases). The CDR3 runs to 14 residues. V was pared by 6 bases and J by 5 bases, with 16 bases between. Germline V gives CDR1 LGHNT, CDR2 FRNRAP. CDR3 loop: CASGPDWGTTEAFF. DNA for the CDR3: TGTGCTAGTGGACCTGATTGGGGGACGACTGAAGCTTTCTTT.

This chain links TRBV5-1 with TRBJ2-2; possibly TRBD2 for D (5 bases). CDR1 is SGHRS, CDR2 YFSETQ, per germline. The CDR3 length is 15 residues. V gave up 5 bases and J gave up 1 base, with 12 bases separating them. The CDR3 DNA reads as TGCGCCAGCAGATCCCTAGCTGGGAACACCGGGGAGCTGTTTTTT. Translated, it gives CASRSLAGNTGELFF. The full variable domain, completed using reference TRBV5-1 and TRBJ2-2, is KAGVTQTPRYLIKTRGQQVTLSCSPISGHRSVSWYQQTPGQGLQFLFEYFSETQRNKGNFPGRFSGRQFSNSRSEMNVSTLELGDSALYLCASRSLAGNTGELFFGEGSRLTVL.

The table lists this clonotype with many counts. The chain employs TRBV5-1 and TRBJ2-2; D may be TRBD1 or TRBD2 (6 bases each). With 0 bases removed from V and 3 bases from J, the gap between germline ends came to 18 bases. CDR1 is SGHRS, CDR2 YFSETQ, per germline. This CDR3 spans 18 amino acids. CDR3 in DNA: TGCGCCAGCAGCTTGGCCGGTCGGGGGCTCGGGGACACCGGGGAGCTGTTTTTT. Translation: CASSLAGRGLGDTGELFF.

V usage is TRBV25-1 and J usage is TRBJ2-7; TRBD1 or TRBD2 may be the D gene (5 bases each). This CDR3 has 15 residues. V was trimmed by 4 bases and J by 4 bases, leaving 17 bases between them. Germline V gene sequence: CDR1 MGHDK, CDR2 SYGVNS. The CDR3, as DNA: TGTGCCAGCAGTGGCCGGGACCAAATCGGGTACGAGCAGTACTTC. This encodes CASSGRDQIGYEQYF.